These 14 T cell receptor beta chains came from one sample sequenced in a study of OX40 agonist ivuxolimab in advanced cancers. Sequenced by immunoSEQ multiplex PCR; TCRdb stores in-frame clones only, minus some. Of about 36,000 clones listed, about 80% are singletons. Sequencing used CD4+ or CD8+ T cells sorted from blood, obtained in a trial of the OX40 agonist ivuxolimab. All receptors derive from an adult with an advanced solid tumor such as melanoma, head and neck, liver or kidney cancer.

This rearrangement joins TRBV28 to TRBJ1-1; 9 bases align to TRBD1. The CDR3 is 16 residues long. Germline V gene lookup returns CDR1 MDHEN and CDR2 SYDVKM. The junction had 11 bases not matched to a gene; V was cut back by 6 bases and J by 3 bases. DNA of the CDR3: TGTGCCAGCAGAGAAACGACAGGGGGTCTCGACACTGAAGCTTTCTTT. Translated: CASRETTGGLDTEAFF.

The rearrangement joins TRBV28 to TRBJ2-3, with D maybe TRBD2 (7 bases). Trimming shortened V by 5 bases and J by 1 base, and 16 bases separated the two germline ends. CDR1 and CDR2 (germline): MDHEN, SYDVKM. The CDR3 consists of 16 residues. The CDR3 DNA follows: TGTGCCAGCAGTACAGGGACTACCATTCGCACAGATACGCAGTATTTT. Amino acid sequence: CASSTGTTIRTDTQYF.

The chain carries TRBV11-1 and TRBJ2-7; 8 nucleotides align to TRBD2. CDR3 length equals 15 residues. Per germline, CDR1 SGHAT and CDR2 FQDESV (reference sequence). V trimming: 3 bases; J trimming: 6 bases; junction bases outside the gene matches: 10. As DNA, the CDR3 is TGTGCCAGCAGCTTTCCCGACAGCGGGAGCGGCGAGCAGTACTTC. Residues: CASSFPDSGSGEQYF.

This clone was counted once. The sample contains more than one DNA sequence encoding this CDR3. This chain links TRBV5-4 with TRBJ2-1; 12 nucleotides agree with TRBD2. The CDR3 length is 15 residues. Germline-derived CDR1 and CDR2 are SGHNT and YYREEE (reference sequence). Germline trimming cut 4 bases from V and 4 bases from J; bases unmatched to any gene: 3. CDR3: CASSVGTSGYNEQFF. In nucleotides, the CDR3 is TGTGCCAGCAGCGTCGGGACTAGCGGGTACAATGAGCAGTTCTTC.

This chain links TRBV30 with TRBJ1-6; D unresolved. Germline V gene data show CDR1 as GTSNPN and CDR2 as SVGIG (reference sequence). Trimming stripped 0 bases from V and 3 bases from J, with 18 bases between. The CDR3 consists of 18 residues. The CDR3 coding sequence is TGTGCCTGGAGTGTAGGACTTCCAGACTTCGACTATAATTCACCCCTCCACTTT. Translating gives CAWSVGLPDFDYNSPLHF. Filled out from reference TRBV30 and TRBJ1-6, the complete variable domain reads SQTIHQWPATLVQPVGSPLSLECTVEGTSNPNLYWYRQAAGRGLQLLFYSVGIGQISSEVPQNLSASRPQDRQFILSSKKLLLSDSGFYLCAWSVGLPDFDYNSPLHFGNGTRLTVT.

V usage is TRBV4-3 and J usage is TRBJ2-5; D perhaps matches TRBD1 (5 bases). Germline CDR1 is LGHNA and CDR2 is YSLEER. V dropped 1 base and J dropped 4 bases, with 10 bases sitting between them. The CDR3 extends over 14 amino acids. In nucleotides, the CDR3 is TGCGCCAGCAGCCAAGGAGGCCAGGGAGAGACCCAGTACTTC. Protein: CASSQGGQGETQYF.

As to this clone: Different DNA sequences within this sample yield the same CDR3. V and J are TRBV2 and TRBJ2-3; no clear D. V gave up 6 bases and J gave up 6 bases, with 4 bases separating them. Germline CDR1 reads SNHLY; CDR2 reads FYNNEI. The CDR3 extends over 10 amino acids. CDR3: CASRGDTQYF. The CDR3 bases are TGTGCCAGCAGAGGGGATACGCAGTATTTT. The whole variable domain, remainder taken from reference TRBV2 and TRBJ2-3, is EPEVTQTPSHQVTQMGQEVILRCVPISNHLYFYWYRQILGQKVEFLVSFYNNEISEKSEIFDDQFSVERPDGSNFTLKIRSTKLEDSAMYFCASRGDTQYFGPGTRLTVL.

The J gene is TRBJ2-1, the V gene TRBV5-4, with 7 bases that match TRBD1. Per germline, CDR1 SGHNT and CDR2 YYREEE (reference sequence). Trimming removed 4 bases from V and 7 bases from J; junction bases left unmatched: 2. This CDR3 has 12 residues. This CDR3 reads CASSAQGNEQFF. The CDR3 DNA reads as TGTGCCAGCAGCGCACAGGGGAATGAGCAGTTCTTC.

The rearrangement links TRBV7-9 to TRBJ1-1, with a possible D match to TRBD1 (6 bases). Germline V lookup: CDR1 SEHNR, CDR2 FQNEAQ (reference sequence). The CDR3 length is 12 residues. V lost 5 bases to trimming and J lost 4 bases, with 8 bases between them. CDR3 sequence (DNA): TGTGCCAGCAGCCTGGGGGCCACTGAAGCTTTCTTT. Amino acid sequence: CASSLGATEAFF.

This clone was seen a handful of times. The chain has TRBV28 and TRBJ1-2; 8 positions agree with TRBD1. V was pared by 6 bases and J by 2 bases, with 2 bases of the junction left unmatched. The CDR3 is 13 amino acids. Germline CDR1 is MDHEN and CDR2 is SYDVKM. Here the CDR3 DNA reads TGTGCCAGCAGCAGGGACAGGAACTATGGCTACACCTTC. The encoded protein is CASSRDRNYGYTF.

This chain links TRBV9 with TRBJ2-1, with D tentatively TRBD2 (5 bases). V was pared by 0 bases and J by 6 bases, with 22 bases between. Germline assignment: CDR1 SGDLS and CDR2 YYNGEE. CDR3 length: 18 residues. CDR3 DNA sequence: TGTGCCAGCAGCGTAGGGGGTGTCGGGCTAGCCCCCTCCAATGAGCAGTTCTTC. As protein: CASSVGGVGLAPSNEQFF.

The genes are TRBV12-5 and TRBJ1-1, with TRBD1 identical over 8 bases. Germline assignment: CDR1 LGHNT and CDR2 FRNRAP. J was trimmed by 0 bases and V by 7 bases; bases with no gene match: 7. CDR3 length equals 15 residues. The CDR3 is CASAEPGQVNTEAFF. CDR3 coding DNA: TGTGCTAGTGCCGAACCGGGACAGGTGAACACTGAAGCTTTCTTT.

This chain links TRBV5-4 with TRBJ2-7, with TRBD2 matching 9 bases. CDR1 is SGHNT and CDR2 is YYREEE in the germline V gene (reference sequence). This CDR3 contains 13 residues. With 2 bases clipped from V and 5 bases from J, the junction kept 2 bases outside the gene matches. CDR3 coding DNA: TGTGCCAGCAGCTTTAGCGGGAGCGACGAGCAGTACTTC. It specifies CASSFSGSDEQYF.

The chain combines TRBV29-1 with TRBJ1-2; D possibly corresponds to TRBD1 (6 bases). Germline assignment: CDR1 SQVTM and CDR2 ANQGSEA. The V and J ends lost 1 base and 8 bases respectively, with 23 bases between them. The CDR3 consists of 16 residues. CDR3 sequence: CSVEVVETTGGVGYTF. DNA for the CDR3: TGCAGCGTTGAAGTGGTCGAAACGACAGGCGGCGTGGGCTACACCTTC.